This TCR beta chain originates from a study of blood T cell repertoires in COVID-19. Study as a whole: Sites across the United States, Italy and Spain contributed samples from acute and convalescent COVID-19. PBMCs, B-cell-depleted T cells, or T cells provided the cDNA or gDNA that made up the material.

This clone was observed a few times. The length of the CDR3 is 17 residues. V gave up 4 bases and J gave up 2 bases; unmatched junction bases: 7. Germline CDR1 is MNHEY and CDR2 is SVGEGT. Only in-frame clones appear in the TCRdb table, and some are missing; sequencing was by immunoSEQ multiplex PCR. In the table there are about 310,000 clones, 80% to 90% of which are singletons. The sequenced sample was peripheral blood. The receptor's source is a man aged 50 or older with active or convalescent COVID-19. The rearrangement uses TRBV6-2 or TRBV6-3 and TRBJ2-5, with 13 bases aligning to TRBD2. The CDR3 loop is CASSLGLAGLAQETQYF. The CDR3 DNA follows: TGTGCCAGCAGTTTGGGACTAGCGGGACTAGCACAAGAGACCCAGTACTTC.